This T cell receptor (beta chain) is from a study of T cells in Graves' hyperthyroidism and ophthalmopathy. V shed 7 bases and J shed 5 bases, with 3 bases lying between them. The CDR3 length is 10 residues. Looked up from germline, CDR1 is SNHLY and CDR2 is FYNNEI. The sample holds many counts of this clonotype. Antigen unknown. Out of 10 ml of fresh peripheral blood came the PBMCs. Amplified regions were TCR beta CDR3 sequences from RNA transcripts. A first-round RT-PCR of the TCR CDR3 used the HTBI primer set. TCRdb reprocessed the multiplex PCR reads via MiXCR and lists one record per CDR3 protein. The data show over 400,000 distinct CDR3 sequences, under 15% seen once. Study conclusions and caveats: Blood shared most expanded thyroid clonotypes above 0.001.

This chain links TRBV2 with TRBJ2-1; D is ambiguous. This TCR derives from a man aged 18 to 29 with Graves' ophthalmopathy. The sequenced material came from blood. CDR3 sequence: CASKDNEQFF. CDR3 nucleotides: TGTGCCAGCAAGGACAATGAGCAGTTCTTC.